Many counts were recorded for the clone carrying this TCR beta chain. CDR1 MNHEY and CDR2 SMNVEV come from the germline V gene (reference sequence). The CDR3 extends over 12 amino acids. J lost 6 bases, V lost 2 bases, and 0 bases had no gene match. Ophthalmopathy cases scored 3 or more on the Clinical Activity Score and 4 or more on NOSPECS grade, with duration below 3 months. The diagnoses drew upon clinical symptoms, serum thyroxine and TRAb, thyroid ultrasound and orbital computed tomography. Fresh peripheral blood, 8 to 10 ml, was the source of the PBMCs. The data derive from a study of T cells in Graves' hyperthyroidism and ophthalmopathy. Study in general: Peripheral blood sampling occurred at initial diagnosis, before any treatment.

Authors of the study amplified TCR beta CDR3 regions from RNA transcripts. First-round RT-PCR of the TCR CDR3 relied on the HTBI primer set. TCRdb ran MiXCR on the multiplex PCR reads and lists one entry per CDR3 protein. The repertoire includes about 640,000 distinct CDR3 sequences, approximately 15% of them detected once, and around 12% sits in the top ten. The chain employs TRBV27 and TRBJ2-7, with 8 nucleotides matching TRBD1. Sequencing used blood. The sequence was collected from a woman between 45 and 60 years old with Graves' ophthalmopathy. The CDR3 DNA reads as TGTGCCAGCAGTTTAGGACAGGGCGAGCAGTACTTC. This sequence encodes CASSLGQGEQYF.